A selection of T cell receptor beta chains follows, all from one sample in a study of T cells in localized non-small cell lung cancer. The protocol was immunoSEQ multiplex PCR, while the TCRdb copy is restricted to in-frame clones and leaves out a portion. The profile shows approximately 40,000 clones, around 84% of them singletons. Sequenced material: peripheral blood, taken before any cancer treatment. All receptors derive from a man aged 18 to 50 with stage I lung adenocarcinoma. Each CDR3 is given with its conserved first and last residue. Fields, in order: D gene, CDR3 length, V gene, clone size, J gene, CDR3 protein, CDR3 DNA. The D gene is left open where the match is weak. Only some rows state a clone size, as once, few, many or a class for expanded clones.

>TRBD2|15|TRBV7-2|once|TRBJ2-1
CASSLVPSGVNEQFF
TGTGCCAGCAGCTTAGTACCTAGCGGAGTCAATGAGCAGTTCTTC
>TRBD1|16|TRBV4-3|once|TRBJ1-1
CASSQDKIGQGAGAFF
TGCGCCAGCAGCCAAGATAAAATCGGGCAGGGGGCTGGGGCTTTCTTT
>.|18|TRBV7-2|.|TRBJ1-6
CASSLQNLGGPKNSPLHF
TGTGCCAGTAGCTTACAGAACCTGGGGGGCCCTAAAAATTCACCCCTCCACTTT
>.|15|TRBV6-4|.|TRBJ2-3
CASSEMYTSTDTQYF
TGTGCCAGCAGTGAAATGTATACTAGCACAGATACGCAGTATTTT
>.|12|TRBV30|.|TRBJ1-2
CAWIGENYGYTF
TGTGCCTGGATAGGGGAAAACTATGGCTACACCTTC
>TRBD2|14|TRBV5-1|.|TRBJ2-3
CASSLWSGGDTQYF
TGCGCCAGCAGCTTGTGGAGCGGGGGTGATACGCAGTATTTT
>.|13|TRBV6-5|.|TRBJ2-3
CAAGSALTDTQYF
TGTGCCGCGGGGTCTGCCCTTACAGATACGCAGTATTTT
>TRBD1|12|TRBV10-2|.|TRBJ2-1
CASSGQGNEQFF
TGCGCCAGCAGTGGACAGGGAAATGAGCAGTTCTTC
>.|12|TRBV19|once|TRBJ1-4
CASSIAVGKLFF
TGTGCCAGTAGTATTGCAGTGGGGAAACTGTTTTTT
>TRBD1|13|TRBV5-1|.|TRBJ1-2
CASSMAGTAQFRF
TGCGCCAGCAGCATGGCCGGGACAGCTCAGTTCAGGTTC
>.|14|TRBV6-6|.|TRBJ2-5
CASSYLGAQETQYF
TGTGCCAGCAGTTATTTGGGGGCTCAAGAGACCCAGTACTTC
>TRBD1|14|TRBV7-3|.|TRBJ2-5
CASSRTGGQETQYF
TGTGCCAGCAGCCGGACAGGGGGACAAGAGACCCAGTACTTC
>TRBD1|14|TRBV11-2|.|TRBJ1-3
CASSLTGSGNTIYF
TGTGCCAGCAGCTTGACAGGGTCTGGAAACACCATATATTTT
>TRBD2|17|TRBV30|once|TRBJ2-3
CAWSYLAGDLSTDTQYF
TGTGCCTGGAGTTATCTAGCGGGAGATCTTAGCACAGATACGCAGTATTTT
>.|17|TRBV25-1|.|TRBJ1-2
CASSESGHPGANYGYTF
TGTGCCAGCAGTGAATCCGGCCATCCGGGCGCTAACTATGGCTACACCTTC
>.|16|TRBV4-3|.|TRBJ1-4
CASSHDKGPTNEKLFF
TGCGCCAGCAGCCACGACAAAGGCCCAACTAATGAAAAACTGTTTTTT
>.|16|TRBV7-9|once|TRBJ1-4
CASSAPRGSFGEKLFF
TGTGCCAGCAGCGCCCCCCGGGGCAGCTTTGGGGAAAAACTGTTTTTT
>.|14|TRBV4-1|.|TRBJ1-3
CASSRGGGLDTIYF
TGCGCCAGCAGCCGAGGGGGAGGTTTGGACACCATATATTTT
>.|13|TRBV6-6|.|TRBJ1-1
CASSYEPYGESFF
TGTGCCAGCAGTTACGAACCCTACGGGGAGTCTTTCTTT
>.|13|TRBV5-6|.|TRBJ1-1
CASSLIRGTEAFF
TGTGCCAGCAGCTTGATAAGGGGGACTGAAGCTTTCTTT
>TRBD1|14|TRBV2|.|TRBJ2-2
CASRLQGHTGELFF
TGTGCCAGCAGGTTACAGGGGCACACCGGGGAGCTGTTTTTT
>TRBD1|14|TRBV13|.|TRBJ2-7
CASSRQGLSYEQYF
TGTGCCAGCAGCCGACAGGGGTTATCCTACGAGCAGTACTTC
>.|16|TRBV5-1|.|TRBJ1-2
CATRGMDPTSNYGYTF
TGCGCCACCCGTGGTATGGACCCGACTTCTAACTATGGCTACACCTTC
>.|13|TRBV27|once|TRBJ2-1
CASSGWEGDEQFF
TGTGCCAGCAGTGGCTGGGAGGGGGATGAGCAGTTCTTC
>TRBD1|14|TRBV28|.|TRBJ1-2
CASSRVQGNYGYTF
TGCGCCAGCAGTAGAGTACAGGGGAACTATGGCTACACCTTC
>TRBD2|13|TRBV30|.|TRBJ2-5
CAWNGGNQETQYF
TGTGCCTGGAACGGGGGGAACCAAGAGACCCAGTACTTC
>TRBD1|15|TRBV19|.|TRBJ1-1
CASIPTGAGDTEAFF
TGTGCCAGTATCCCCACAGGGGCTGGGGACACTGAAGCTTTCTTT
>.|12|TRBV6-1|.|TRBJ1-4
CASSRKAEKLFF
TGTGCCAGCAGTAGGAAGGCTGAAAAACTGTTTTTT
>.|13|TRBV18|.|TRBJ2-2
CASSPSGTGELFF
TGTGCCAGCTCACCGTCGGGAACCGGGGAGCTGTTTTTT
>.|15|TRBV5-4|.|TRBJ1-5
CASSAGGDSNQPQHF
TGTGCCAGCAGCGCCGGGGGGGATAGCAATCAGCCCCAGCATTTT
>.|12|TRBV14|few|TRBJ1-1
CASSQDRGGAFF
TGTGCCAGCAGCCAAGATCGGGGGGGAGCTTTCTTT